These T cell receptor beta chains were read from a single sample in a study of radiotherapy plus CTLA-4 blockade in lung cancer. Measured with immunoSEQ multiplex PCR; TCRdb has only the in-frame clones, and not every one. Of 40,000 or so clones listed, more than 60% are singletons. The specimen was peripheral blood, collected from a patient treated with radiotherapy plus ipilimumab. The source is a human donor with non-small cell lung cancer who had a partial response to radiotherapy plus ipilimumab. Both conserved end residues are trimmed from each CDR3.

j_gene: TRBJ2-7
v_gene: TRBV6-1
CDR3aa: ASSGEEGLGEQY

j_gene: TRBJ1-4
v_gene: TRBV28
CDR3aa: ASRRTGGAEKLF

j_gene: TRBJ2-2
v_gene: TRBV6-4
CDR3aa: ASSDLDRLIYTGELF

j_gene: TRBJ1-1
v_gene: TRBV19
CDR3aa: ASTQGNTEAF

j_gene: TRBJ1-2
v_gene: TRBV6-5
CDR3aa: ASHPPTGQGYT

j_gene: TRBJ2-5
v_gene: TRBV4-3
CDR3aa: ASSQDQAGGLETQY

j_gene: TRBJ2-4
v_gene: TRBV15
CDR3aa: ATSSGGGAGNIQY

j_gene: TRBJ2-7
v_gene: TRBV6-1
CDR3aa: AGSEAHGSNYEQY

j_gene: TRBJ2-2
v_gene: TRBV7-2
CDR3aa: ASSLLLNTGELF

j_gene: TRBJ2-5
v_gene: TRBV10-3
CDR3aa: AISESTRAETQY

j_gene: TRBJ1-5
v_gene: TRBV30
CDR3aa: AWRNRADQPQH

j_gene: TRBJ2-4
v_gene: TRBV29-1
CDR3aa: SVEDTGTSGNIQY

j_gene: TRBJ1-5
v_gene: TRBV18
CDR3aa: ASSPNGGGDAPQH

j_gene: TRBJ1-2
v_gene: TRBV10-3
CDR3aa: AISESIRGSDYGYT

j_gene: TRBJ2-1
v_gene: TRBV6-5
CDR3aa: ASSSLAGLGNEQF

j_gene: TRBJ2-7
v_gene: TRBV5-4
CDR3aa: ASSSSGTGGYEQY

j_gene: TRBJ2-7
v_gene: TRBV2
CDR3aa: ASSEEISYEQY

j_gene: TRBJ2-7
v_gene: TRBV5-6
CDR3aa: ASSQYLGGEQY

j_gene: TRBJ2-1
v_gene: TRBV19
CDR3aa: ASKLASSYNEQF

j_gene: TRBJ2-7
v_gene: TRBV13
CDR3aa: ASSASGDSYEQY

j_gene: TRBJ1-3
v_gene: TRBV7-3
CDR3aa: ASSLGPPGQGSGNTIY

j_gene: TRBJ1-4
v_gene: TRBV7-2
CDR3aa: ASSKTGGRFEKLF

j_gene: TRBJ2-1
v_gene: TRBV7-2
CDR3aa: ASRTSGYNEQF

j_gene: TRBJ2-5
v_gene: TRBV10-3
CDR3aa: AISAGRGAGVLGETQY

j_gene: TRBJ2-5
v_gene: TRBV5-1
CDR3aa: ASSLWPGGGETQY

j_gene: TRBJ1-3
v_gene: TRBV10-2
CDR3aa: ASSPGDTIY

j_gene: TRBJ2-1
v_gene: TRBV2
CDR3aa: ASSDKGTGGLQDHEQF

j_gene: TRBJ1-4
v_gene: TRBV6-1
CDR3aa: ASNRGTNEKLF

j_gene: TRBJ1-5
v_gene: TRBV19
CDR3aa: ASSIGQVYQPQH

j_gene: TRBJ2-7
v_gene: TRBV19
CDR3aa: ASSKRWASGSYEQY

j_gene: TRBJ1-2
v_gene: TRBV6-5
CDR3aa: ASREQQGAGYGYT

j_gene: TRBJ1-2
v_gene: TRBV7-2
CDR3aa: ASSLGQHYGYT

j_gene: TRBJ1-1
v_gene: TRBV2
CDR3aa: ASSALGGPNTEAF

j_gene: TRBJ2-1
v_gene: TRBV4-2
CDR3aa: ASSQRDRGDEQF

j_gene: TRBJ1-4
v_gene: TRBV30
CDR3aa: AWSVLFRATNEKLF

j_gene: TRBJ1-3
v_gene: TRBV7-8
CDR3aa: ASSFSDNYSGNTIY

j_gene: TRBJ1-2
v_gene: TRBV4-3
CDR3aa: ASSQSGASNYGYT

j_gene: TRBJ2-7
v_gene: TRBV6-6
CDR3aa: ASSPTSGEQY

j_gene: TRBJ1-5
v_gene: TRBV6-5
CDR3aa: ASSLQDSNQPQH

j_gene: TRBJ2-2
v_gene: TRBV19
CDR3aa: ASSRGPGDTGELF

j_gene: TRBJ1-2
v_gene: TRBV29-1
CDR3aa: SAYSGYT

j_gene: TRBJ1-2
v_gene: TRBV19
CDR3aa: ASSIARNYGYT

j_gene: TRBJ2-1
v_gene: TRBV5-1
CDR3aa: ASSSTSGSRLNEQF

j_gene: TRBJ1-4
v_gene: TRBV4-1
CDR3aa: ASSQRTGSNEKLF

j_gene: TRBJ2-2
v_gene: TRBV4-2
CDR3aa: ASSLRTSGGLNTGELF

j_gene: TRBJ1-5
v_gene: TRBV30
CDR3aa: AWSQGLQPQH